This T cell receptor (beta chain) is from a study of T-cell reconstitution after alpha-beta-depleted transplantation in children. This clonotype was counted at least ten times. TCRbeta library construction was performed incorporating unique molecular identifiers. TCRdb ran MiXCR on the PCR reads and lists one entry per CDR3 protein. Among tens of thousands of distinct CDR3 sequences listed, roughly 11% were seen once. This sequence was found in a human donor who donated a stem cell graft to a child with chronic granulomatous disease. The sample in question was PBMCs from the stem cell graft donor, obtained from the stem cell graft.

The CDR3 coding sequence is TGCAGTGCTGCCCGGGAGCCCGAAGAGACCCAGTACTTC. Its translation is CSAAREPEETQYF. V is TRBV20-1 and J is TRBJ2-5, with D possibly matching TRBD2 (6 bases). The germline V gene has CDR1 DFQATT and CDR2 SNEGSKA (reference sequence). V gave up 5 bases and J gave up 3 bases, with 13 bases separating them. The CDR3 contains 13 residues.